This T cell receptor beta chain was documented in a study of blood T cell repertoires in COVID-19. Assay: immunoSEQ multiplex PCR; the TCRdb copy retains only in-frame clones and omits some. The sample holds approximately 220,000 clones, 83% seen once. The CDR3 spans 17 residues. With 0 bases removed from V and 6 bases from J, the gap between germline ends came to 15 bases. CDR1 SEHNR and CDR2 FQNEAQ come from the germline V gene (reference sequence). This clone was detected a few times. The sample taken for sequencing was peripheral blood. The rearrangement uses TRBV7-9 and TRBJ1-6, with D maybe TRBD1 (5 bases). The sequence was obtained from a woman aged 40-49 years with active or convalescent COVID-19. CDR3 protein: CASSLAAPGTRNSPLHF. CDR3 DNA sequence: TGTGCCAGCAGCTTAGCCGCCCCGGGGACTCGTAATTCACCCCTCCACTTT. Complete variable domain (other parts from reference TRBV7-9 and TRBJ1-6): DTGVSQNPRHKITKRGQNVTFRCDPISEHNRLYWYRQTLGQGPEFLTYFQNEAQLEKSRLLSDRFSAERPKGSFSTLEIQRTEQGDSAMYLCASSLAAPGTRNSPLHFGNGTRLTVT.